These T cell receptor beta chains were read from a single sample in a study of blood T cell repertoires in COVID-19. Only in-frame clones appear in the TCRdb table, and some are missing; sequencing was by immunoSEQ multiplex PCR. The sample holds approximately 56,000 clones, under 85% seen once. Sequencing was performed on peripheral blood. The receptors here all came from a man between 65 and 85 years old with active COVID-19. CDR3s include the opening cysteine and the closing phenylalanine or tryptophan. D genes are given only for firm matches. Only some rows state a clone size, as once, few, many or a class for expanded clones.

D gene: .; V gene: TRBV11-2; clone size: .; J gene: TRBJ1-2; CDR3 protein: CASSLVGGWNYGYTF; CDR3 DNA: TGTGCCAGCAGCTTAGTAGGAGGTTGGAACTATGGCTACACCTTC
D gene: TRBD2; V gene: TRBV29-1; clone size: once; J gene: TRBJ2-3; CDR3 protein: CSVSSGGQSTDTQYF; CDR3 DNA: TGCAGCGTGAGTAGCGGGGGGCAAAGCACAGATACGCAGTATTTT
D gene: TRBD1; V gene: TRBV27; clone size: .; J gene: TRBJ2-3; CDR3 protein: CASGRGTGVGDTQYF; CDR3 DNA: TGTGCCAGCGGACGCGGGACAGGGGTAGGGGATACGCAGTATTTT
D gene: .; V gene: TRBV9; clone size: few; J gene: TRBJ1-3; CDR3 protein: CASSVGTRTSGNTIYF; CDR3 DNA: TGTGCCAGCAGCGTCGGGACACGGACCTCTGGAAACACCATATATTTT
D gene: .; V gene: TRBV7-8; clone size: .; J gene: TRBJ1-3; CDR3 protein: CASSRTSPGKGNTIYF; CDR3 DNA: TGTGCCAGCAGCCGAACGTCCCCAGGGAAGGGAAACACCATATATTTT
D gene: .; V gene: TRBV29-1; clone size: .; J gene: TRBJ2-5; CDR3 protein: CSAWEAYQEETQYF; CDR3 DNA: TGCAGCGCTTGGGAGGCGTACCAGGAAGAGACCCAGTACTTC
D gene: .; V gene: TRBV9; clone size: .; J gene: TRBJ2-5; CDR3 protein: CASSQMDSGETQYF; CDR3 DNA: TGTGCCAGCAGCCAAATGGACTCAGGCGAGACCCAGTACTTC
D gene: .; V gene: TRBV4-3; clone size: .; J gene: TRBJ1-1; CDR3 protein: CASSQDRGGGTEAFF; CDR3 DNA: TGCGCCAGCAGCCAAGATCGAGGGGGGGGCACTGAAGCTTTCTTT
D gene: TRBD1; V gene: TRBV3-1/TRBV3-2; clone size: .; J gene: TRBJ2-7; CDR3 protein: CASSQVGQGDTYEQYF; CDR3 DNA: TGTGCCAGCAGCCAAGTTGGTCAGGGGGATACCTACGAGCAGTACTTC
D gene: TRBD1; V gene: TRBV2; clone size: .; J gene: TRBJ1-2; CDR3 protein: CASSEAGDRGLGGYTF; CDR3 DNA: TGTGCCAGCAGTGAAGCCGGGGACAGGGGGCTAGGGGGCTACACCTTC
D gene: TRBD1; V gene: TRBV12-5; clone size: .; J gene: TRBJ1-3; CDR3 protein: CASGPGQWQGAAGNTIYF; CDR3 DNA: TGTGCTAGTGGCCCGGGACAGTGGCAGGGCGCAGCAGGAAACACCATATATTTT
D gene: .; V gene: TRBV2; clone size: .; J gene: TRBJ2-1; CDR3 protein: CASTGLALSGEQFF; CDR3 DNA: TGTGCCAGCACCGGACTGGCGCTATCGGGGGAGCAGTTCTTC
D gene: TRBD2; V gene: TRBV6-6; clone size: .; J gene: TRBJ2-1; CDR3 protein: CASSVTSGVYNEQFF; CDR3 DNA: TGTGCCAGCAGCGTGACTAGCGGGGTCTACAATGAGCAGTTCTTC
D gene: .; V gene: TRBV9; clone size: .; J gene: TRBJ2-1; CDR3 protein: CASSPRTGPIYNEQFF; CDR3 DNA: TGTGCCAGCAGCCCCAGAACAGGCCCTATTTACAATGAGCAGTTCTTC
D gene: TRBD1; V gene: TRBV3-1/TRBV3-2; clone size: .; J gene: TRBJ2-5; CDR3 protein: CASSHAGTGIETQYF; CDR3 DNA: TGTGCCAGCAGCCACGCCGGGACAGGGATAGAGACCCAGTACTTC
D gene: .; V gene: TRBV12-3/TRBV12-4; clone size: once; J gene: TRBJ1-5; CDR3 protein: CASSLEASQPQHF; CDR3 DNA: TGTGCCAGCAGTTTGGAGGCCTCCCAGCCCCAGCATTTT
D gene: TRBD1; V gene: TRBV19; clone size: .; J gene: TRBJ1-1; CDR3 protein: CASGDRSSMNTEAFF; CDR3 DNA: TGTGCCAGTGGGGACAGGTCCTCCATGAACACTGAAGCTTTCTTT
D gene: .; V gene: TRBV2; clone size: .; J gene: TRBJ1-2; CDR3 protein: CASSPRAGGYTF; CDR3 DNA: TGTGCCAGCAGCCCCCGGGCGGGAGGCTACACCTTC
D gene: TRBD1; V gene: TRBV6-5; clone size: .; J gene: TRBJ1-1; CDR3 protein: CAGTGGVNTEAFF; CDR3 DNA: TGTGCCGGGACAGGGGGTGTGAACACTGAAGCTTTCTTT
D gene: .; V gene: TRBV7-2; clone size: .; J gene: TRBJ2-7; CDR3 protein: CASSLSYEQYF; CDR3 DNA: TGTGCCAGCAGCCTCAGCTACGAGCAGTACTTC
D gene: TRBD2; V gene: TRBV4-2; clone size: .; J gene: TRBJ2-1; CDR3 protein: CASSQESRRVAGAWEQFF; CDR3 DNA: TGTGCCAGCAGCCAAGAAAGCAGGAGGGTAGCGGGGGCGTGGGAGCAGTTCTTC
D gene: TRBD1; V gene: TRBV5-1; clone size: .; J gene: TRBJ1-6; CDR3 protein: CASSPTAGTAYNSPLHF; CDR3 DNA: TGCGCCAGCAGCCCGACGGCGGGGACAGCTTATAATTCACCCCTCCACTTT
D gene: TRBD1; V gene: TRBV4-1; clone size: once; J gene: TRBJ1-2; CDR3 protein: CASSQTGGSGYTF; CDR3 DNA: TGCGCCAGCAGCCAAACAGGGGGGTCTGGCTACACCTTC
D gene: .; V gene: TRBV27; clone size: .; J gene: TRBJ1-2; CDR3 protein: CASSLFNRVGPF; CDR3 DNA: TGTGCCAGCAGTTTATTCAACAGGGTGGGGCCCTTC
D gene: TRBD2; V gene: TRBV3-1/TRBV3-2; clone size: .; J gene: TRBJ2-3; CDR3 protein: CASSQLNSGGAGDTQYF; CDR3 DNA: TGTGCCAGCAGCCAACTTAATAGCGGGGGGGCCGGAGATACGCAGTATTTT
D gene: TRBD2; V gene: TRBV6-2/TRBV6-3; clone size: once; J gene: TRBJ2-3; CDR3 protein: CASSLPGTSGSIRSTDTQYF; CDR3 DNA: TGTGCCAGCAGTTTGCCCGGGACTAGCGGGAGCATCCGTAGCACAGATACGCAGTATTTT
D gene: .; V gene: TRBV20-1; clone size: .; J gene: TRBJ1-2; CDR3 protein: CSASSGGGARSYGYTF; CDR3 DNA: TGCAGTGCTAGTAGTGGCGGGGGGGCTCGAAGCTATGGCTACACCTTC